The 15 T cell receptor beta chains listed next were all sequenced from one sample in a study of cytomegalovirus exposure and HLA in healthy donors. 13 Jbeta primers and 60 Vbeta primers were used for the PCR. Using immunoSEQ multiplex PCR, the repertoire was profiled, and TCRdb retains in-frame clones only, with some absent. Of 75,000 to 100,000 clones in the sample, about 72% are singletons; the top ten hold around 20%. What was sequenced was PBMCs. These receptor sequences come from an older woman in good health and CMV-seropositive.

This chain links TRBV15 with TRBJ1-5; 8 nucleotides line up with TRBD1. CDR3 size: 19 residues. Per the germline V gene, CDR1 is LNHNV and CDR2 is YYDKDF (reference sequence). Germline trimming cut 2 bases from V and 0 bases from J; bases unmatched to any gene: 12. The CDR3, as DNA: TGTGCCACCAGCAGACCTGGCTACAGGGGGGACATTAGCAATCAGCCCCAGCATTTT. Amino acids: CATSRPGYRGDISNQPQHF.

The chain couples TRBV2 to TRBJ2-5; TRBD2 matches 9 bases. The CDR3 runs to 14 residues. Germline loops: CDR1 SNHLY, CDR2 FYNNEI. The V segment lost 8 bases and the J segment 5 bases; nucleotides outside the gene matches: 9. CDR3 coding DNA: TGTGCCAGCTCCAGGGCGGGAGGGGGGGAGACCCAGTACTTC. Translation: CASSRAGGGETQYF.

The chain joins TRBV7-3 to TRBJ2-2, with D maybe TRBD2 (5 bases). Trimming removed 1 base from V and 1 base from J, with 13 bases in between. The germline CDR1 and CDR2 sequences are SGHTA and FQGTGA. The CDR3 is made up of 17 amino acids. CDR3: CASSLRRGYGNTGELFF. CDR3 in DNA: TGTGCCAGCAGCTTAAGGCGCGGGTATGGGAACACCGGGGAGCTGTTTTTT.

Only a few counts were recorded for this clone. V gene TRBV5-1 combines with J gene TRBJ2-5; possibly TRBD1 for D (6 bases). Looked up from germline, CDR1 is SGHRS and CDR2 is YFSETQ. The CDR3 covers 15 residues. Deletions cut 1 base from V and 5 bases from J, with 15 bases between. The CDR3 sequence: CASSLWGQGTETQYF. In nucleotides, the CDR3 is TGCGCCAGCAGCTTGTGGGGGCAGGGGACGGAGACCCAGTACTTC.

The V and J genes are TRBV11-2 and TRBJ2-7; 8 bases line up with TRBD2. The CDR3 spans 15 residues. J gave up 6 bases and V 3 bases, and 10 bases lay outside the gene matches. Germline V gene sequence: CDR1 SGHAT, CDR2 FQNNGV. Here the CDR3 DNA reads TGTGCCAGCAGCTTCGGGACTAGTTCGGGGAGCGAGCAGTACTTC. Translation: CASSFGTSSGSEQYF.

This rearrangement joins TRBV5-4 to TRBJ1-3; D is uncertain. With 4 bases removed from V and 0 bases from J, the gap between germline ends came to 14 bases. The CDR3 totals 16 residues. In germline, CDR1 is SGHNT, CDR2 YYREEE (reference sequence). The CDR3 loop is CASSPEGRTSGNTIYF. The CDR3 DNA reads TGTGCCAGCAGCCCCGAGGGCAGAACCTCTGGAAACACCATATATTTT.

The chain links TRBV7-9 to TRBJ2-1, with TRBD2 matching 14 bases. The germline gives CDR1 SEHNR, CDR2 FQNEAQ (reference sequence). This CDR3 has 16 amino acids. After removal of 4 bases from V and 8 bases from J, the junction contained 7 bases not matched to a gene. This chain's CDR3 is CASSSATSGRGDEQFF. DNA for the CDR3: TGTGCCAGCAGCTCTGCGACTAGCGGGAGGGGGGATGAGCAGTTCTTC.

The chain joins TRBV6-1 to TRBJ2-2, with a possible D match to TRBD1 (6 bases). V dropped 2 bases and J dropped 2 bases, with 12 bases sitting between them. The CDR3 spans 16 residues. The germline V gene encodes CDR1 MNHNS and CDR2 SASEGT. This CDR3 is CASSEYPRGNTGELFF. CDR3 DNA sequence: TGTGCCAGCAGTGAATATCCCAGGGGAAACACCGGGGAGCTGTTTTTT.

The chain employs TRBV9 and TRBJ2-1; 8 nucleotides line up with TRBD2. Germline V gene sequence: CDR1 SGDLS, CDR2 YYNGEE. V shed 0 bases, J shed 5 bases, and the junction held 7 bases outside the gene matches. CDR3 size: 16 residues. The CDR3 protein is CASSVGAGGGDNEQFF. The CDR3 DNA is TGTGCCAGCAGCGTAGGGGCGGGAGGCGGGGACAATGAGCAGTTCTTC.

The chain combines TRBV11-2 with TRBJ2-5; 9 bases match TRBD1. After removal of 5 bases from V and 4 bases from J, the junction contained 11 bases not matched to a gene. Germline V CDR1 and CDR2: SGHAT, FQNNGV. This CDR3 contains 16 residues. The CDR3 protein is CASSPYGSTGGETQYF. CDR3 sequence (DNA): TGTGCCAGCAGCCCCTACGGATCGACAGGGGGAGAGACCCAGTACTTC.

The CDR3 loop reads CASRTGGTGNTIYF. In DNA, the CDR3 is TGTGCCAGCAGGACAGGGGGCACGGGAAACACCATATATTTT. The chain joins TRBV2 to TRBJ1-3; 10 nucleotides agree with TRBD1. CDR1 is SNHLY, CDR2 FYNNEI, per germline. The V gene end was trimmed by 6 bases and the J gene end by 4 bases; junction bases not matched to a gene: 3. This CDR3 contains 14 residues.

This chain uses TRBV27 with TRBJ2-7, with TRBD1 identical over 9 bases. CDR1 is MNHEY and CDR2 is SMNVEV in the germline V gene (reference sequence). The V segment lost 4 bases and the J segment 4 bases; nucleotides outside the gene matches: 5. The CDR3 loop spans 14 amino acids. The CDR3, as DNA: TGTGCCAGCAGTTCCCGGGACAGGGCGTACGAGCAGTACTTC. This sequence encodes CASSSRDRAYEQYF.

This rearrangement joins TRBV5-1 to TRBJ2-1; 7 bases line up with TRBD1. V lost 1 base to trimming and J lost 2 bases; unmatched junction nucleotides: 3. CDR1 SGHRS and CDR2 YFSETQ come from the germline V gene. This CDR3 region has 15 residues. CDR3 loop: CASSLTGEPYNEQFF. CDR3 sequence (DNA): TGCGCCAGCAGCTTGACAGGGGAACCCTACAATGAGCAGTTCTTC.

The rearrangement joins TRBV10-1 to TRBJ2-1, with D possibly TRBD1 on 6 matching bases. Germline values: CDR1 WNHNN, CDR2 SYGVQD (reference sequence). V gave up 5 bases and J gave up 7 bases, with 12 bases separating them. The CDR3 runs 13 residues. The CDR3 region is CASSLEQGNEQFF. The CDR3 nucleotides read TGCGCCAGCAGTCTGGAACAGGGAAATGAGCAGTTCTTC.

This rearrangement joins TRBV7-8 to TRBJ1-2; no clear D. The CDR3 covers 14 residues. CDR1 SGHVS and CDR2 FQNEAQ come from the germline V gene. V was pared by 1 base and J by 4 bases, with 10 bases between. CDR3 residues: CASSLGPTSYGYTF. The CDR3 DNA sequence: TGTGCCAGCAGCTTAGGTCCTACCTCCTATGGCTACACCTTC. Using reference TRBV7-8 and TRBJ1-2 for the parts outside the CDR3, the full variable domain is GAGVSQSPRYKVAKRGQDVALRCDPISGHVSLFWYQQALGQGPEFLTYFQNEAQLDKSGLPSDRFFAERPEGSVSTLKIQRTQQEDSAVYLCASSLGPTSYGYTFGSGTRLTVV.